Shown below are 17 T cell receptor beta chains from a single sample sequenced in a study of cytomegalovirus exposure and HLA in healthy donors. The PCR contained 60 Vbeta and 13 Jbeta primers. Profiling relied on immunoSEQ multiplex PCR, and the TCRdb table lists in-frame clones only, not all of them. This table holds over 120,000 clones, about 70% found once. Sequencing used PBMCs. The receptor source for this set is a woman aged 60-75 years in good health and CMV-seropositive.

This clone was counted a single time. V gene TRBV27 combines with J gene TRBJ2-7; TRBD2 matches at 9 bases. Per the germline V gene, CDR1 is MNHEY and CDR2 is SMNVEV (reference sequence). This CDR3 spans 13 amino acids. Trimming at V came to 8 bases and at J to 5 bases, leaving 7 bases not matched to a gene. The chain's CDR3 is CASRAGGGHEQYF. The DNA of the CDR3 is TGTGCCAGCCGAGCGGGAGGTGGCCACGAGCAGTACTTC.

This clone was found a few times. The CDR3 DNA reads TGTGCCAGCCGTAGGGGTGTCGACTATGGCTACACCTTC. Its protein is CASRRGVDYGYTF. This sequence joins TRBV28 and TRBJ1-2; D may be TRBD1 (5 bases). Trimming removed 8 bases from V and 3 bases from J, with 13 bases in between. CDR1 and CDR2 (germline): MDHEN, SYDVKM. CDR3 size: 13 residues.

The chain employs TRBV2 and TRBJ1-1; D perhaps matches TRBD1 (6 bases). The length of the CDR3 is 12 residues. Per germline, CDR1 SNHLY and CDR2 FYNNEI. With 8 bases removed from V and 2 bases from J, the gap between germline ends came to 9 bases. CDR3: CASRTANTEAFF. As DNA, the CDR3 is TGTGCCAGCCGGACAGCTAACACTGAAGCTTTCTTT. The entire variable domain, with the rest obtained from reference TRBV2 and TRBJ1-1, is as follows: EPEVTQTPSHQVTQMGQEVILRCVPISNHLYFYWYRQILGQKVEFLVSFYNNEISEKSEIFDDQFSVERPDGSNFTLKIRSTKLEDSAMYFCASRTANTEAFFGQGTRLTVV.

The chain has TRBV23-1 and TRBJ2-7; 9 bases align to TRBD1. TRBV23-1 is filed as an ORF, its function uncertain. The CDR3 totals 17 residues. V trimming: 4 bases; J trimming: 1 base; junction bases outside the gene matches: 11. Written as DNA, the CDR3 is TGCGCCAGCAGTCCCCCGGTAGGGACAGGGAATTCCTACGAGCAGTACTTC. Protein: CASSPPVGTGNSYEQYF.

The rearrangement links TRBV5-1 to TRBJ1-2; TRBD1 agrees at 7 bases. J was trimmed by 0 bases and V by 4 bases; bases with no gene match: 6. The germline V gene has CDR1 SGHRS and CDR2 YFSETQ. This CDR3 has 15 residues. The CDR3: CASSADGTANYGYTF. The CDR3 region has the DNA TGCGCCAGCAGCGCGGACGGGACAGCTAACTATGGCTACACCTTC.

In its sample, this clone was seen a few times. The rearrangement joins TRBV9 to TRBJ2-2; tentatively, D is TRBD2 (6 bases). This CDR3 spans 17 amino acids. The germline V and J ends were trimmed by 0 bases and 5 bases, with 17 bases remaining between them. Germline CDR1 reads SGDLS; CDR2 reads YYNGEE. The CDR3 loop is CASSVEGTLWRTGELFF. DNA for the CDR3: TGTGCCAGCAGCGTAGAGGGGACTCTATGGAGGACCGGGGAGCTGTTTTTT.

This chain joins TRBV28 and TRBJ1-3, with a weak D call TRBD1 (6 bases). The germline V and J ends were trimmed by 6 bases and 0 bases, with 9 bases remaining between them. The CDR3 sequence is 14 residues long. Germline V gene sequence: CDR1 MDHEN, CDR2 SYDVKM. The CDR3 DNA follows: TGTGCCAGCAGAATCAGGGGCTCTGGAAACACCATATATTTT. This codes for CASRIRGSGNTIYF.

This chain connects TRBV10-3 to TRBJ1-5; unclear D gene. Germline lookup yields CDR1 ENHRY and CDR2 SYGVKD. The CDR3 runs 12 residues. V was trimmed by 2 bases and J by 4 bases, leaving 3 bases between them. Here the CDR3 reads CAISEINQPQHF. The CDR3 DNA sequence: TGTGCCATCAGTGAGATAAATCAGCCCCAGCATTTT.

The chain couples TRBV7-3 to TRBJ2-1; 10 bases match TRBD2. The length of the CDR3 is 16 residues. J gave up 0 bases and V 2 bases, and 1 base lay outside the gene matches. The V gene's germline CDR1 is SGHTA and CDR2 FQGTGA. CDR3 coding DNA: TGTGCCAGCAGCTTATTAGCGGGGGGCTCCTACAATGAGCAGTTCTTC. The encoded protein is CASSLLAGGSYNEQFF.

The V gene is TRBV30, the J gene TRBJ2-5, with TRBD2 as a possible D gene (6 bases). This CDR3 has 14 amino acids. The germline gives CDR1 GTSNPN, CDR2 SVGIG (reference sequence). Trimming removed 2 bases at V and 3 bases at J, with 13 bases between. CDR3 loop: CAWSRRVTKETQYF. CDR3 bases: TGTGCCTGGAGTAGGAGGGTGACTAAAGAGACCCAGTACTTC.

The genes are TRBV4-1 and TRBJ1-2; D is unresolved. Trimming cost V 0 bases and J 3 bases, with 14 bases left between them. Per germline, CDR1 MGHRA and CDR2 YSYEKL. This CDR3 comprises 16 residues. The CDR3 nucleotides read TGCGCCAGCAGCCAAGATTCCGGGATATCTTACTATGGCTACACCTTC. Its translation: CASSQDSGISYYGYTF.

This chain uses TRBV18 with TRBJ2-6; 7 bases line up with TRBD1. V lost 4 bases, J lost 0 bases, and 3 bases stayed unmatched. The germline gives CDR1 KGHSH, CDR2 LQKENI. This CDR3 contains 16 residues. The CDR3 here is CASSLGTASGANVLTF. CDR3 nucleotide sequence: TGTGCCAGCTCACTGGGGACAGCCTCTGGGGCCAACGTCCTGACTTTC.

This rearrangement joins TRBV30 to TRBJ1-6; possible D gene TRBD1, 5 bases. CDR3 length: 13 residues. Trimming removed 4 bases from V and 4 bases from J, with 8 bases in between. Germline CDR1 reads GTSNPN; CDR2 reads SVGIG (reference sequence). The CDR3 nucleotides read TGTGCCTGGACCGCAGGGTATAATTCACCCCTCCACTTT. This codes for CAWTAGYNSPLHF.

The J gene is TRBJ1-1, the V gene TRBV27; D may be TRBD1 (6 bases). Germline CDR1 reads MNHEY; CDR2 reads SMNVEV (reference sequence). V shed 4 bases and J shed 3 bases, with 12 bases lying between them. The CDR3 spans 14 residues. The CDR3 DNA follows: TGTGCCAGCAGTTCAGGACAGCCACACACTGAAGCTTTCTTT. This gives the protein CASSSGQPHTEAFF.

This chain's CDR3 is CAWSSAGNTEAFF. Here the CDR3 DNA reads TGTGCCTGGAGCTCCGCCGGGAACACTGAAGCTTTCTTT. The chain recombines TRBV30 with TRBJ1-1; D is unresolved. The V gene's germline CDR1 is GTSNPN and CDR2 SVGIG (reference sequence). Trimming shortened V by 3 bases and J by 1 base, and 9 bases separated the two germline ends. CDR3 length equals 13 residues.

The rearrangement uses TRBV6-5 and TRBJ1-1; no reliable D call. Trimming took off 0 bases at V and 9 bases at J, with 5 bases between the two ends. Germline assignment: CDR1 MNHEY and CDR2 SVGAGI. The CDR3 runs to 11 residues. CDR3: CASSYSSQAFF. CDR3 DNA sequence: TGTGCCAGCAGTTACTCGTCTCAAGCTTTCTTT.

The rearrangement links TRBV10-1 to TRBJ2-5, with 8 positions matching TRBD1. CDR1 and CDR2 from the germline V gene are WNHNN and SYGVQD (reference sequence). The CDR3 is made up of 16 amino acids. The trim removed 2 bases at V and 2 bases at J, leaving 7 bases unmatched. Here the CDR3 DNA reads TGCGCCAGCAGTGAGCCCGCCGGGACAGGACAAGAGACCCAGTACTTC. Residues: CASSEPAGTGQETQYF.